Listed here is a single T cell receptor (beta chain). Its antigen remains unknown. The junction shows a germline mismatch at one end, possibly a read error. Three rounds of nested PCR, following a modified ARM-PCR protocol, produced the TCRbeta library. Via MiXCR, TCRdb re-called the multiplex PCR reads, giving one row per CDR3 protein. The sample contains some 120,000 distinct CDR3 sequences, 60% to 70% of which appear only once. Germline values: CDR1 SQVTM, CDR2 ANQGSEA. The CDR3 extends over 14 amino acids. The sample originates from a study of tumor and adjacent non-tumor tissue in lung cancer. Study-wide context: Patients comprised eleven to twelve adenocarcinoma, a couple of squamous cell carcinoma and 1 small cell lung cancer.

The template was RNA from unsorted bulk tissue. Findings of the study overall: Compared with tumor, normal lung showed significantly lower TCR diversity. Tumor repertoires had a smaller top 100 clone share than normal lung.

The sample consisted of lung tumor tissue. This receptor was identified in a man in his thirties or forties with non-small cell lung cancer. The genes are TRBV29-1 and TRBJ2-3, with D perhaps assigned TRBD1 or TRBD2 (5 bases each). The CDR3 nucleotides read TGCGGCGTTGCCAGGGAAGCTAGCACAGATACGCGGTATTTT. It is translated as CGVAREASTDTRYF.